This entry lists 23 T cell receptor beta chains sequenced from one sample in a study of cytomegalovirus exposure and HLA in healthy donors. PCR amplification relied on 60 Vbeta primers (plus 13 Jbeta primers). This table comes from immunoSEQ multiplex PCR, and its TCRdb copy is limited to in-frame clones, with some not included. The table shows tens of thousands of clones, with roughly 63% occurring only once. Input material: PBMCs. The receptor set was obtained from a woman aged 30 to 39 in good health and CMV-seronegative.

The gene calls are TRBV28 and TRBJ2-7; 8 positions agree with TRBD2. With V trimmed by 7 bases and J by 1 base, 9 bases remained unmatched. Germline V gene data show CDR1 as MDHEN and CDR2 as SYDVKM. This CDR3 comprises 15 residues. This CDR3 is CASTASSGGSYEQYF. Here the CDR3 DNA reads TGTGCCAGCACCGCGTCCAGCGGGGGTTCCTACGAGCAGTACTTC.

This chain uses TRBV28 with TRBJ2-1, with 11 nucleotides matching TRBD2. The ends lost 6 bases at V and 2 bases at J; junction bases unmatched: 9. The germline CDR1 and CDR2 sequences are MDHEN and SYDVKM. This CDR3 is 17 amino acids long. The chain's CDR3 is CASRQQMGLAAYNEQFF. CDR3 DNA: TGTGCCAGCAGGCAACAAATGGGACTAGCGGCCTACAATGAGCAGTTCTTC.

The J gene is TRBJ2-5, the V gene TRBV5-4, with 7 positions matching TRBD1. After removal of 9 bases from V and 5 bases from J, the junction contained 22 bases not matched to a gene. CDR3 length equals 17 residues. CDR1 and CDR2 (germline): SGHNT, YYREEE (reference sequence). The CDR3 nucleotides are TGTGCCACCAAAGAGGGGACCGGGACAGAAAGTTTGGAGACCCAGTACTTC. Protein product: CATKEGTGTESLETQYF.

The V call is TRBV5-1, the J call TRBJ2-7, with TRBD1 matching over 12 bases. The junction had 13 bases not matched to a gene; V was cut back by 4 bases and J by 5 bases. The CDR3 sequence is 17 residues long. CDR1 is SGHRS and CDR2 is YFSETQ in the germline V gene. CDR3 bases: TGCGCCAGCAGCGTAACCGGGACAGGGGGCCTCGGAGACGAGCAGTACTTC. It is translated as CASSVTGTGGLGDEQYF. Combining the CDR3 with reference TRBV5-1 and TRBJ2-7 gives the whole variable domain KAGVTQTPRYLIKTRGQQVTLSCSPISGHRSVSWYQQTPGQGLQFLFEYFSETQRNKGNFPGRFSGRQFSNSRSEMNVSTLELGDSALYLCASSVTGTGGLGDEQYFGPGTRLTVT.

This sequence joins TRBV6-1 and TRBJ2-4; TRBD2 agrees at 7 bases. This CDR3 is built from 15 residues. Germline V gene data show CDR1 as MNHNS and CDR2 as SASEGT. V dropped 7 bases and J dropped 5; count of bases not matched to a gene: 11. Here the CDR3 DNA reads TGTGCCAGCACAAGAGCGCGCGGGGGAGAAAACATTCAGTACTTC. This gives the protein CASTRARGGENIQYF.

The chain combines TRBV9 with TRBJ1-4; TRBD1 is a possible D gene (6 bases). V was clipped by 4 bases and J by 8 bases, with 15 bases between them. CDR3 length equals 14 residues. Germline CDR1 and CDR2: SGDLS and YYNGEE. The CDR3 nucleotides are TGTGCCAGCAGCCGAGAGGGGGTCGACGAAAAACTGTTTTTT. Translation: CASSREGVDEKLFF.

V gene TRBV9 combines with J gene TRBJ1-1, with 9 bases identical to TRBD1. Unmatched junction bases numbered 7, after V lost 4 bases and J lost 6 bases. In germline, CDR1 is SGDLS, CDR2 YYNGEE. The CDR3 totals 14 residues. This CDR3 reads CASSSTGGIAEAFF. CDR3 sequence (DNA): TGTGCCAGCAGCTCGACAGGGGGTATCGCTGAAGCTTTCTTT.

The rearrangement joins TRBV10-1 to TRBJ1-1; D remains ambiguous. Trimming stripped 2 bases from V and 1 base from J, with 5 bases between. Germline CDR1 and CDR2: WNHNN and SYGVQD (reference sequence). The length of the CDR3 is 13 residues. CDR3 protein: CASSEQSNTEAFF. CDR3 coding DNA: TGCGCCAGCAGTGAGCAGTCGAACACTGAAGCTTTCTTT.

V and J are TRBV5-8 and TRBJ1-2; D is undetermined. This CDR3 contains 16 residues. In germline, CDR1 is SGHTS, CDR2 YDEGEE. The V gene lost 7 bases and the J gene lost 0 bases, with 19 bases spanning the gap. The CDR3 coding sequence is TGTGCCAGCTCCTTGAGGGCCCTGCGGACTAACTATGGCTACACCTTC. Translating it yields CASSLRALRTNYGYTF.

The V gene is TRBV11-2, the J gene TRBJ2-1, with a weak D call TRBD2 (5 bases). The CDR3 is made up of 12 amino acids. Looked up from germline, CDR1 is SGHAT and CDR2 is FQNNGV. The CDR3 spells CVTSDGNNEQFF. CDR3 sequence (DNA): TGTGTCACGAGTGACGGGAACAATGAGCAGTTCTTC.

This clone appeared once. This chain links TRBV6-1 with TRBJ2-7, with TRBD1 matching over 7 bases. CDR3 length: 14 residues. V shed 7 bases, J shed 2 bases, and the junction held 8 bases outside the gene matches. Per the germline V gene, CDR1 is MNHNS and CDR2 is SASEGT. The CDR3, as DNA: TGTGCCAGCACACGAAACAGGGGCCCCTACGAGCAGTACTTC. Amino acids: CASTRNRGPYEQYF.

This clone was seen a few times. The rearrangement uses TRBV19 and TRBJ1-5, with D tentatively TRBD1 (5 bases). There are 14 residues in the CDR3. V was pared by 5 bases and J by 0 bases, with 8 bases between. Per germline, CDR1 LNHDA and CDR2 SQIVND (reference sequence). The CDR3 coding sequence is TGTGCCAGTAGTGTCAGGGATAGCAATCAGCCCCAGCATTTT. Protein product: CASSVRDSNQPQHF.

The chain is built from TRBV7-2 and TRBJ2-7; 8 bases agree with TRBD2. The CDR3 runs to 13 residues. Germline CDR1 and CDR2: SGHTA and FQGNSA. Germline trimming cut 5 bases from V and 7 bases from J; bases unmatched to any gene: 7. This CDR3 is CASSPRTSLEQYF. The CDR3 DNA reads TGTGCCAGCAGCCCGCGGACTAGCTTAGAGCAGTACTTC.

CDR3 bases: TGTGCCAGCAGCTCAAGACTAGCACATGGGGCAGATACGCAGTATTTT. It is translated as CASSSRLAHGADTQYF. V and J are TRBV5-6 and TRBJ2-3, with 7 bases identical to TRBD2. Germline CDR1 and CDR2: SGHDT and YYEEEE. The V and J ends lost 3 bases and 4 bases, in that order; junction bases with no gene match: 11. This CDR3 is built from 16 residues.

The rearrangement links TRBV6-7 to TRBJ1-1, with TRBD1 as a possible D gene (6 bases). TRBV6-7 is placed among ORFs of uncertain function. V shed 2 bases and J shed 6 bases, with 7 bases lying between them. The length of the CDR3 is 12 residues. CDR3 nucleotide sequence: TGTGCCAGCAGTTACGGGGGCCCTGAAGCTTTCTTT. Translating gives CASSYGGPEAFF.

This clone was detected a few times. V usage is TRBV30 and J usage is TRBJ2-7, with 8 bases lining up with TRBD1. After removal of 4 bases from V and 4 bases from J, the junction contained 3 bases not matched to a gene. Looked up from germline, CDR1 is GTSNPN and CDR2 is SVGIG (reference sequence). The CDR3 contains 12 residues. The CDR3 protein is CAWTGGVYEQYF. The CDR3 DNA sequence: TGTGCCTGGACAGGGGGCGTTTACGAGCAGTACTTC.

In its sample, this clone was seen a few times. V gene TRBV6-5 combines with J gene TRBJ1-1, with TRBD1 matching 8 bases. The CDR3 is made up of 14 amino acids. The V gene end was trimmed by 5 bases and the J gene end by 5 bases; junction bases not matched to a gene: 7. Germline V gives CDR1 MNHEY, CDR2 SVGAGI. CDR3 in amino acids: CASSPGQGRTEAFF. The CDR3 region has the DNA TGTGCCAGCAGTCCCGGACAGGGAAGGACTGAAGCTTTCTTT.

In its sample, this clone was seen a few times. The V and J genes are TRBV6-5 and TRBJ2-7; TRBD1 is a possible D gene (6 bases). CDR1 MNHEY and CDR2 SVGAGI come from the germline V gene. V dropped 5 bases and J dropped 3 bases, with 11 bases sitting between them. There are 13 residues in the CDR3. This CDR3 is CASSPTGSYEQYF. CDR3 bases: TGTGCCAGCAGTCCAACAGGGAGCTACGAGCAGTACTTC.

The genes are TRBV7-6 and TRBJ2-2; 9 nucleotides match TRBD1. With 2 bases clipped from V and 7 bases from J, the junction kept 8 bases outside the gene matches. The CDR3 totals 16 residues. CDR1 and CDR2 (germline): SGHVS, FNYEAQ. CDR3 coding DNA: TGTGCCAGCAGCTTATATACAGGGGGCGCAGGCGGGGAGCTGTTTTTT. It is translated as CASSLYTGGAGGELFF.

CDR3 sequence (DNA): TGTGCCAGCAGCTTAGCTTCGACAGGTCTCTATGGCTACACCTTC. It yields the protein CASSLASTGLYGYTF. J is TRBJ1-2 and V is TRBV7-2; possibly TRBD1 for D (6 bases). Trimming took off 0 bases at V and 4 bases at J, with 12 bases between the two ends. Germline assignment: CDR1 SGHTA and CDR2 FQGNSA. CDR3 size: 15 residues. Together with reference TRBV7-2 and TRBJ1-2, the CDR3 gives the full variable domain: GAGVSQSPSNKVTEKGKDVELRCDPISGHTALYWYRQSLGQGLEFLIYFQGNSAPDKSGLPSDRFSAERTGGSVSTLTIQRTQQEDSAVYLCASSLASTGLYGYTFGSGTRLTVV.

The chain couples TRBV11-3 to TRBJ2-2; no clear D gene. CDR1 SGHNT and CDR2 YENEEA come from the germline V gene. The ends were cut back, 2 bases at V and 4 bases at J, with 17 bases in the middle. The CDR3 contains 17 residues. This CDR3 is CASSLPGRSGGTGELFF. The CDR3 nucleotides are TGTGCCAGCAGCTTACCCGGCCGGAGTGGCGGCACCGGGGAGCTGTTTTTT.

This clone was recorded only once. The chain couples TRBV20-1 to TRBJ2-7, with D maybe TRBD1 (6 bases). This CDR3 region has 11 residues. V was pared by 5 bases and J by 4 bases, with 9 bases between. The germline gives CDR1 DFQATT, CDR2 SNEGSKA (reference sequence). CDR3 protein: CSAPRGYEQYF. The CDR3 DNA sequence: TGCAGTGCTCCCAGGGGTTACGAGCAGTACTTC.

The V and J genes are TRBV13 and TRBJ2-7, with D maybe TRBD2 (5 bases). Germline V lookup: CDR1 PRHDT, CDR2 FYEKMQ (reference sequence). CDR3 length: 14 residues. Trimming cost V 2 bases and J 5 bases, with 13 bases left between them. CDR3 bases: TGTGCCAGCAGCTTAAGGCAGGAGGAAAACGAGCAGTACTTC. It codes for CASSLRQEENEQYF.